This T cell receptor beta chain is from a study of early T cells in non-severe SARS-CoV-2 infection. The germline V and J ends were trimmed by 3 bases and 5 bases, with 13 bases remaining between them. Per the germline V gene, CDR1 is SNHLY and CDR2 is FYNNEI. The length of the CDR3 is 14 residues. cDNA molecules, individually, were tagged with unique molecular identifiers. Each CDR3 protein gets one entry after TCRdb re-called the 5' RACE reads with MiXCR. Of around 53,000 distinct CDR3 sequences listed, approximately 7.6% were seen once; the top ten hold 5.8%. Whole-study results and caveats: Anti-spike CD8 specificities were favored by VDJdb matching, whose results missed private and CD4 specificities.

About this clonotype: Its antigen is as yet unknown.

The chain couples TRBV2 to TRBJ1-2; no clear D gene. Sequenced material: whole blood. This TCR came from an adult who was a healthcare worker with PCR-confirmed SARS-CoV-2 infection or an uninfected control (not recorded which). CDR3 sequence reads: CASSDLTSLYGYTF. DNA for the CDR3: TGTGCCAGCAGTGATCTGACATCGCTTTATGGCTACACCTTC.